This is a list of T cell receptor beta chains from one sample in a study of immune evolution from preneoplasia to lung adenocarcinoma. Sequenced by immunoSEQ multiplex PCR; TCRdb stores in-frame clones only, minus some. The sample has about 5,000 clones; about four fifths are singletons. Sequencing was performed on FFPE adjacent normal lung tissue. These receptors originate from a donor of 70 years or more with lung adenocarcinoma. CDR3s include the opening cysteine and the closing phenylalanine or tryptophan. A D gene is named only where the DNA matches it firmly. Some rows have no size entry. The others give once, few or many, or a class for an expanded clone.

j_call cdr3_length clone_size v_call d_call cdr3_nt cdr3_aa
TRBJ2-3 13 - TRBV18 - TGTGCCAGCTCACCCGGAGAGGCAGATACGCAGTATTTT CASSPGEADTQYF
TRBJ1-1 13 - TRBV29-1 - TGCAGCGTTCTTCGGGGGGTGGTCACTGAAGCTTTCTTT CSVLRGVVTEAFF
TRBJ2-5 15 - TRBV29-1 - TGCAGCGTTGATGGCCGGGGGGCGCGGAGAGAGACCCAGTACTTC CSVDGRGARRETQYF
TRBJ2-3 15 - TRBV10-2 TRBD2 TGCGCCAGCAGTGAGCCTGGACTAGCTTTAGATACGCAGTATTTT CASSEPGLALDTQYF
TRBJ2-3 13 - TRBV2 TRBD1 TGTGCCAGCAAGGGGACAGGGATGGATACGCAGTATTTT CASKGTGMDTQYF
TRBJ2-3 16 once TRBV6-6 TRBD2 TGTGCCAGCACTTCCCGTAGCGGGAGCGGGGCAGATACGCAGTATTTT CASTSRSGSGADTQYF
TRBJ2-1 18 - TRBV4-1 - TGCGCCAGCAGCCAAGGGCATCGGGCGGTCAACTCCTACAATGAGCAGTTCTTC CASSQGHRAVNSYNEQFF
TRBJ2-2 12 - TRBV6-1 - TGTGCCAGCACCGAACGAGGCGGGGAGCTGTTTTTT CASTERGGELFF
TRBJ2-1 14 - TRBV29-1 TRBD2 TGCAGCCTCAGGGAGCGGGAGGGAAACAATGAGCAGTTCTTC CSLREREGNNEQFF
TRBJ1-2 13 - TRBV9 TRBD1 TGTGCCAGCAGCCTGAGGGGACAGGGACCGGTTGCCTTC CASSLRGQGPVAF
TRBJ2-7 16 - TRBV11-2 TRBD2 TGTGCCAGCAGCCTAGCGGGAGTATCTGTTTCCTACGAGCAGTACTTC CASSLAGVSVSYEQYF
TRBJ2-1 12 - TRBV18 - TGTGCCAGCTCAGTCAGACAGAGGGAGCAGTTCTTC CASSVRQREQFF
TRBJ2-1 17 - TRBV15 TRBD2 TGTGCCACCAGCAGAGATCCCGGACTAGCGGGAGATAGTGAGCAGTTCTTC CATSRDPGLAGDSEQFF
TRBJ1-2 12 - TRBV30 - TGTGCCTGGACAGTGAGGGGCGGTGGCTACACCTTC CAWTVRGGGYTF
TRBJ1-1 12 - TRBV28 - TGTGCCAGCAGTTTCCAGGGCACTGAAGCTTTCTTT CASSFQGTEAFF
TRBJ2-2 15 - TRBV7-2 TRBD2 TGTGCCAGCCGAGTCGGGGGGAGGGACGCCGGGGAGCTGTTTTTT CASRVGGRDAGELFF
TRBJ2-3 13 - TRBV7-3 - TGTGCCAGCAGGCCGGGGAGCACAGATACGCAGTATTTT CASRPGSTDTQYF
TRBJ2-2 13 - TRBV4-1 - TGCGCCAGCAGCCAACAGGCGACCGGGGAGCTGTTTTTT CASSQQATGELFF
TRBJ2-7 13 - TRBV2 - TGTGCCAGCAGTGAGGGGACGGGCGACGAGCAGTACTTC CASSEGTGDEQYF
TRBJ2-7 14 - TRBV6-1 TRBD1 TGTGCCAGCACTACGACAGGGTGGTCATCCGAGCAGTACTTC CASTTTGWSSEQYF
TRBJ2-7 14 - TRBV11-2 - TGTGCCAGCAGTCGACCTCAGGGAAACTACGAGCAGTACTTC CASSRPQGNYEQYF
TRBJ2-3 14 - TRBV29-1 - TGCAGCGTTGAGGGGGGTAGCCGGACAGATACGCAGTATTTT CSVEGGSRTDTQYF
TRBJ2-1 17 - TRBV19 - TGTGCCAGTAGTAACTCCGGGACCAGGGCTCAGTACAATGAGCAGTTCTTC CASSNSGTRAQYNEQFF
TRBJ2-7 13 - TRBV29-1 TRBD1 TGCAGCGTTGCGGAGACAGGGAACCACGAGCAGTACTTC CSVAETGNHEQYF
TRBJ2-1 12 - TRBV6-5 TRBD1 TGTGCCAGCAGCCACGGACAGGGAAAAAGCTTCTTC CASSHGQGKSFF
TRBJ1-6 15 - TRBV2 - TGTGCCAGCAGGGACTTGGGGGGGCCGAATTCACCCCTCCACTTT CASRDLGGPNSPLHF
TRBJ2-1 16 - TRBV7-3 TRBD2 TGTGCCAGCAGGTACACTAGCGGGAGATCCTACAATGAGCAGTTCTTC CASRYTSGRSYNEQFF
TRBJ1-1 15 - TRBV28 - TGTGCCAGCAGTTTGGCAGGGTTTAGAAACACTGAAGCTTTCTTT CASSLAGFRNTEAFF
TRBJ2-1 15 - TRBV2 - TGTGCCAGCAGTGAAGAGGGGGGAATATACAATGAGCAGTTCTTC CASSEEGGIYNEQFF
TRBJ1-4 15 - TRBV18 TRBD1 TGTGCCAGCTCATACTTTGGACAGGGAGGCGAAAAACTGTTTTTT CASSYFGQGGEKLFF
TRBJ2-7 19 - TRBV10-2 TRBD2 TGCGCCAGCAGTCAGCTGACAGGCGTGACTAGCGGGCCCACCTACGAGCAGTACTTC CASSQLTGVTSGPTYEQYF
TRBJ2-3 16 - TRBV5-1 TRBD1 TGCGCCAGCAGCTACCTGTTGGGACAGGGGATGGATACGCAGTATTTT CASSYLLGQGMDTQYF
TRBJ1-5 15 - TRBV28 TRBD1 TGTGCCAGCAGTTACCAAACAGGGGGCGGACAGCCCCAGCATTTT CASSYQTGGGQPQHF
TRBJ2-3 16 - TRBV9 - TGTGCCAGCAGCGTAATCCCGGGACTTGGCACAGATACGCAGTATTTT CASSVIPGLGTDTQYF
TRBJ1-2 11 once TRBV20-1 - TGCAGTGCTTCACCTTTTGTGGGCTACACCTTC CSASPFVGYTF
TRBJ1-5 13 - TRBV5-1 - TGCGCCAGCAGCTTGAGATGGGGTCAGCCCCAGCATTTT CASSLRWGQPQHF
TRBJ2-3 15 - TRBV19 - TGTGCCAGTAGTTTCAGGACAGAGAACACAGATACGCAGTATTTT CASSFRTENTDTQYF
TRBJ1-6 15 once TRBV11-2 - TGTGCCAGCAGCTTAGTACCGGGTATGAATTCACCCCTCCACTTT CASSLVPGMNSPLHF
TRBJ2-3 16 - TRBV5-1 TRBD1 TGCGCCAGCAGCTTTGCCGGGACAGGGATTTCAGATACGCAGTATTTT CASSFAGTGISDTQYF
TRBJ1-2 14 - TRBV6-5 - TGTGCCAGCGCGTTACAGAGGTCTCGGTATGGCTACACCTTC CASALQRSRYGYTF
TRBJ2-5 13 - TRBV7-3 TRBD2 TGTGCCAGCAGCTTTAGCGGGGGAGAGACCCAGTACTTC CASSFSGGETQYF
TRBJ2-1 12 once TRBV29-1 - TGCAGCGTTGAAAGGGGCTGGAATGAGCAGTTCTTC CSVERGWNEQFF
TRBJ2-1 16 - TRBV7-9 - TGTGCCAGCAGCTTCACCTGGGGGTGGACCTACAATGAGCAGTTCTTC CASSFTWGWTYNEQFF
TRBJ1-5 15 - TRBV23-1 - TGCGCCAGCACCCTTCGCGGGAGTTTGAATCAGCCCCAGCATTTT CASTLRGSLNQPQHF
TRBJ2-2 14 - TRBV28 TRBD2 TGTGCCAGCCGACTAGCGGGAGGGACCGGGGAGCTGTTTTTT CASRLAGGTGELFF
TRBJ2-5 15 - TRBV5-1 TRBD1 TGCGCCAGCAGCTTGGCGGGACAGGGCCAAGAGACCCAGTACTTC CASSLAGQGQETQYF
TRBJ1-1 11 - TRBV20-1 - TGCAGGGGCACCGGAGGGGGTCAAGCAGTCTTT CRGTGGGQAVF
TRBJ2-1 14 - TRBV18 TRBD1 TGTGCCAGCTGTTCCGTGCCAGGGGGTCGCGAGCAGTTCTTC CASCSVPGGREQFF
TRBJ2-7 14 few TRBV9 TRBD2 TGTGCCAGCAGCCCCCAGCTAGCGGGCAACGAGCAGTACTTC CASSPQLAGNEQYF
TRBJ1-2 15 - TRBV7-9 TRBD1 TGTGCCACTCGCCACAGGGGGGATAAGAACTATGGCTACACCTTC CATRHRGDKNYGYTF
TRBJ2-7 16 - TRBV18 - TGTGCCAGCTCACCATATGCAGGGGCGCAGTCCTACGAGCAGTACTTC CASSPYAGAQSYEQYF